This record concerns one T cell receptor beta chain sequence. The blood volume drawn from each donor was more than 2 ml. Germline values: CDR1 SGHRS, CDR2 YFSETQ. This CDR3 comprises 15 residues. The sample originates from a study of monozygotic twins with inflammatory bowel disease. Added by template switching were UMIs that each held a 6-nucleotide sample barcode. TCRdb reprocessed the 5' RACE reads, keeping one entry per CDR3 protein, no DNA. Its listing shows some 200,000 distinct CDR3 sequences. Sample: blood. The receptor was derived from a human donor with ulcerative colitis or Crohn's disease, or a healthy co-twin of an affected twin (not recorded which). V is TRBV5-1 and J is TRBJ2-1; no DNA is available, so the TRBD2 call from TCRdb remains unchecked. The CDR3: CASTLAGGLYNEQFF.